Listed below are T cell receptor beta chains from one sample, sequenced in a study of blood T cell repertoires in COVID-19. Here immunoSEQ multiplex PCR was the method, and the copy in TCRdb shows in-frame clones only, minus some. The sample records about 190,000 clones, approximately 80% being singletons. Sequenced sample: peripheral blood. The receptors shown here come from a human donor in a cohort sampled during active COVID-19. The CDR3 runs from the conserved cysteine through the conserved F or W. The D gene is left open where the match is weak. Only some rows state a clone size, as once, few, many or a class for expanded clones.

j_call	d_call	clone_size	v_call	cdr3_nt	cdr3_aa
TRBJ2-5	TRBD1	NA	TRBV9	TGTGCCAGCAGCACCTTGACAGGGGTTGGGACCCAGTACTTC	CASSTLTGVGTQYF
TRBJ1-4	NA	NA	TRBV3-1/TRBV3-2	TGTGCCAGCAGCCAACGGGGTATAACAAATGAAAAACTGTTTTTT	CASSQRGITNEKLFF
TRBJ1-5	TRBD1	NA	TRBV18	TGTGCCAGCTCACCAGGACAGGGCAATCAGCCCCAGCATTTT	CASSPGQGNQPQHF
TRBJ1-5	TRBD1	NA	TRBV18	TGTGCCAGCTCACCAGGGACAGGGGCCGGACAGCCCCAGCATTTT	CASSPGTGAGQPQHF
TRBJ2-1	TRBD2	NA	TRBV7-2	TGTGCCAGCAGCATGAGACTAGCGGGGGCAGACAATGAGCAGTTCTTC	CASSMRLAGADNEQFF
TRBJ2-2	TRBD1	NA	TRBV11-3	TGTGCCAGCAGCCCCCGACTTGGGACAGGGAACACCGGGGAGCTGTTTTTT	CASSPRLGTGNTGELFF
TRBJ2-2	NA	NA	TRBV15	TGTGCCACCAGCGGCCAGGGGTACGGGGAGCTGTTTTTT	CATSGQGYGELFF
TRBJ1-3	NA	NA	TRBV9	TGTGCCAGCAGCGTAGGGGGGACTATAGGAAACACCATATATTTT	CASSVGGTIGNTIYF
TRBJ1-5	NA	NA	TRBV7-2	TGTGCCAGCAGCGCAGACCTAGTCAATCAGCCCCAGCATTTT	CASSADLVNQPQHF
TRBJ1-2	NA	NA	TRBV19	TGTGCCAGTAGTTCGCCTCCGGGGGTAGGCTACACCTTC	CASSSPPGVGYTF
TRBJ2-5	NA	NA	TRBV7-6	TGTGCCAGCAGCTTAGTTAGAGAGACCCAGTACTTC	CASSLVRETQYF
TRBJ1-1	TRBD1	once	TRBV7-3	TGTGCCAGCAGCTTAGTGATCCGACAGGGGCAAGATACTGAAGCTTTCTTT	CASSLVIRQGQDTEAFF
TRBJ2-5	TRBD1	NA	TRBV5-1	TGCGCCAGCAGCTGGGACAGGTTGGGTCAAGAGACCCAGTACTTC	CASSWDRLGQETQYF
TRBJ1-5	NA	NA	TRBV18	TGTGCCAGCTCACCGGGCCAGGCGGGTCAGCCCCAGCATTTT	CASSPGQAGQPQHF
TRBJ2-7	NA	NA	TRBV18	TGTGCCAGCTCAACCGACGGTCGGAACAGCCGCCTACGGGAGCAGTACTTC	CASSTDGRNSRLREQYF
TRBJ1-5	NA	NA	TRBV19	TGTGCCAGTAGCACGACAGGATTCCAGCATTTT	CASSTTGFQHF
TRBJ1-3	NA	few	TRBV5-6	TGTGCCAGCACCGGATCGGGGGACTCTGGAAACACCATATATTTT	CASTGSGDSGNTIYF
TRBJ1-3	NA	NA	TRBV6-5	TGTGCCAGCAGTCGTGACAAGACTGGAAACACCATATATTTT	CASSRDKTGNTIYF
TRBJ1-4	NA	NA	TRBV5-8	TGTGCCAGCACCCCCAGGGCAACTAATGAAAAACTGTTTTTT	CASTPRATNEKLFF
TRBJ2-2	TRBD1	NA	TRBV5-8	TGTGCCAGCAGTTACGACAGGGGGCGAGTGGGTGTGCCCGGGGAGCTGTTTTTT	CASSYDRGRVGVPGELFF
TRBJ2-5	TRBD2	NA	TRBV12-3/TRBV12-4	TGTGCCAGCAGGGCACGGGGGGGGGAGACCCAGTACTTC	CASRARGGETQYF
TRBJ1-1	TRBD1	NA	TRBV7-6	TGTGCCAGCAGCGGGATAGGGGGCGTCACTGAAGCTTTCTTT	CASSGIGGVTEAFF
TRBJ2-5	TRBD2	NA	TRBV7-6	TGTGCCAGCAGACGAGGGACTAGCGGGAGAGAGACCCAGTACTTC	CASRRGTSGRETQYF
TRBJ2-6	TRBD2	NA	TRBV27	TGTGCCAGCAGTCCCCGGGGGGCTGGGGCCAACGTCCTGACTTTC	CASSPRGAGANVLTF
TRBJ1-5	TRBD1	NA	TRBV2	TGTGCCAGCAGGGGCGGACAGGGGGGAGTGCCCCAGCATTTT	CASRGGQGGVPQHF
TRBJ2-5	TRBD2	NA	TRBV4-1	TGCGCCAGCAGCCGACTAGCGGGTTCTTATTACGAGACCCAGTACTTC	CASSRLAGSYYETQYF
TRBJ2-3	NA	NA	TRBV6-4	TGTGCCAGCAGTGACTCGTGGGGGACTGGTACGCAGTATTTT	CASSDSWGTGTQYF
TRBJ1-2	NA	NA	TRBV6-5	TGTGCCAGCGCACCTGGGGGCAGCTCCTACTATGGCTACACCTTC	CASAPGGSSYYGYTF
TRBJ1-5	TRBD1	NA	TRBV6-5	TGTGCCAGCAGTCAACAGGGGAGAAATCAGCCCCAGCATTTT	CASSQQGRNQPQHF
TRBJ1-5	NA	once	TRBV6-5	TGTGCCAGCGTGAGAGAGAGGGCCCCCAATCAGCCCCAGCATTTT	CASVRERAPNQPQHF
TRBJ2-3	TRBD2	NA	TRBV5-1	TGCGCCAGCAGCTTTGGACTAGCGGGGGCCCCCAGCACAGATACGCAGTATTTT	CASSFGLAGAPSTDTQYF
TRBJ2-7	NA	few	TRBV4-1	TGCGCCAGCAGCCAAGATCTGTTCGCCTACGAGCAGTACTTC	CASSQDLFAYEQYF
TRBJ1-6	NA	few	TRBV19	TGTGCCAGTAGTTTCGGACACCCCGAGAGTTCACCCCTCCACTTT	CASSFGHPESSPLHF
TRBJ2-3	NA	few	TRBV29-1	TGCAGCTCAACTTGGACTGCCGCCAGCACAGATACGCAGTATTTT	CSSTWTAASTDTQYF
TRBJ2-6	NA	NA	TRBV19	TGTGCCAGTAGTATCGGGACTCGACTTGGGGCCAACGTCCTGACTTTC	CASSIGTRLGANVLTF
TRBJ2-1	TRBD2	NA	TRBV6-5	TGTGCCAGCAGGGGACTAGCGGACAATGAGCAGTTCTTC	CASRGLADNEQFF
TRBJ1-2	NA	NA	TRBV29-1	TGCAGCGTTGAAGATCTTCAAGGGGCCCACTATGGCTACACCTTC	CSVEDLQGAHYGYTF
TRBJ1-1	NA	NA	TRBV10-1	TGCGCCAGCAGTGAGTCTTCAGGGGAGAACACTGAAGCTTTCTTT	CASSESSGENTEAFF
TRBJ1-1	NA	NA	TRBV18	TGTGCCAGCTCACCCCAACGCTCTACAGGGAATACGAATGAAGCTTTCTTT	CASSPQRSTGNTNEAFF
TRBJ2-7	NA	NA	TRBV28	TGTGCCAGCAGTCCCCAGGCGGGCATTGCCTACGAGCAGTACTTC	CASSPQAGIAYEQYF
TRBJ1-1	TRBD1	NA	TRBV28	TGTGCCAGCAGTGGGGGTCGAGGGGGCATTAACATGAACACTGAAGCTTTCTTT	CASSGGRGGINMNTEAFF
TRBJ1-2	NA	NA	TRBV15	TGTGCCACCAGCAGCGATACCAGGGTTCAGGGCTACACCTTC	CATSSDTRVQGYTF
TRBJ2-1	TRBD1	once	TRBV5-1	TGCGCCAGCAGCTGGACAGGGGGGAATAATGAGCAGTTCTTC	CASSWTGGNNEQFF
TRBJ1-1	NA	NA	TRBV28	TGTGCCAGCAGCCTGGGGGGTTTCCACACTGAAGCTTTCTTT	CASSLGGFHTEAFF
TRBJ1-4	NA	NA	TRBV3-1/TRBV3-2	TGTGCCAGCAGCTCCCGGGATGTGGATGAAAAACTGTTTTTT	CASSSRDVDEKLFF
TRBJ2-3	NA	NA	TRBV20-1	TGCAGTGCTAGTGGGTTTGCGGATACGCAGTATTTT	CSASGFADTQYF
TRBJ1-2	NA	few	TRBV6-6	TGTGCCAGCAGTTATCCGTCAGGCGATAATGGCTACACCTTC	CASSYPSGDNGYTF